These 21 T cell receptor beta chains were sequenced from one sample in a study of shared clonotypes between healthy human individuals. This table comes from immunoSEQ multiplex PCR, and its TCRdb copy is limited to in-frame clones, with some not included. The sample shows some 700,000 clones, less than 95% of them seen only once. Sequencing used memory CD8+ T cells from PBMCs. Subset indicated: CD45RO+ cells pooled with CCR7-negative TemRA cells. The receptors originated from a man aged 18 to 30 in good health. Some clones in this sample may be carry-over from other donors' samples.

With regard to this clone: Other DNA sequences in the same sample also yield this CDR3. The V call is TRBV7-9, the J call TRBJ2-7; tentatively, D is TRBD2 (6 bases). Trimming shortened V by 1 base and J by 3 bases, and 10 bases separated the two germline ends. This CDR3 is built from 14 residues. Germline V gene lookup returns CDR1 SEHNR and CDR2 FQNEAQ (reference sequence). This CDR3 reads CASSLVAGSYEQYF. Written as DNA, the CDR3 is TGTGCCAGCAGCTTAGTGGCGGGAAGCTACGAGCAGTACTTC.

The chain carries TRBV4-3 and TRBJ2-2; 12 nucleotides align to TRBD2. With 0 bases clipped from V and 4 bases from J, the junction kept 3 bases outside the gene matches. The germline V gene encodes CDR1 LGHNA and CDR2 YSLEER. The CDR3 is 17 amino acids. For the CDR3, the DNA is TGCGCCAGCAGCCAAGAAGCGGGACTAGCGGGCACCGGGGAGCTGTTTTTT. Translating it yields CASSQEAGLAGTGELFF.

V usage is TRBV29-1 and J usage is TRBJ2-2; D remains unclear. Germline V lookup: CDR1 SQVTM, CDR2 ANQGSEA. The ends were cut back, 5 bases at V and 6 bases at J, with 10 bases in the middle. This CDR3 comprises 12 residues. This CDR3 reads CSVISGPGELFF. The DNA for the CDR3 is TGCAGCGTTATTTCCGGGCCCGGGGAGCTGTTTTTT.

The chain recombines TRBV15 with TRBJ2-3; 9 positions match TRBD1. Trimming removed 3 bases from V and 7 bases from J; junction bases left unmatched: 8. Germline V gene data show CDR1 as LNHNV and CDR2 as YYDKDF (reference sequence). The CDR3 totals 15 residues. CDR3 DNA: TGTGCCACCAGCAGCCGGGACAGGGATACGAATACGCAGTATTTT. Its protein product is CATSSRDRDTNTQYF.

The chain joins TRBV30 to TRBJ2-3; weak D call: TRBD2 (6 bases). The CDR3 spans 13 residues. The germline CDR1 and CDR2 sequences are GTSNPN and SVGIG (reference sequence). Trimming left V 2 bases short and J 6 bases short, with 12 bases between. Here the CDR3 DNA reads TGTGCCTGGAGTTTCACGGGAGTGGATACGCAGTATTTT. This translates into CAWSFTGVDTQYF.

The chain links TRBV7-9 to TRBJ2-1, with TRBD1 as a possible D gene (7 bases). CDR3 length: 15 amino acids. Trimming removed 4 bases at V and 4 bases at J, with 14 bases between. Germline lookup yields CDR1 SEHNR and CDR2 FQNEAQ (reference sequence). CDR3 nucleotides: TGTGCCAGCAGCTCCAACAGGGGACTGTACAATGAGCAGTTCTTC. Its translation is CASSSNRGLYNEQFF.

The chain joins TRBV28 to TRBJ2-2; 15 nucleotides agree with TRBD2. This CDR3 spans 20 amino acids. CDR1 and CDR2 (germline): MDHEN, SYDVKM. The junction had 11 bases not matched to a gene; V was cut back by 6 bases and J by 0 bases. The CDR3 DNA reads TGTGCCAGCAGCTTCTCGAAGGGACTAGCGGGAGGAACGAACACCGGGGAGCTGTTTTTT. Its translation: CASSFSKGLAGGTNTGELFF.

This chain joins TRBV27 and TRBJ2-7; D assignment may be TRBD1 or TRBD2 (7 bases each). Trimming shortened V by 2 bases and J by 3 bases, and 14 bases separated the two germline ends. CDR1 is MNHEY and CDR2 is SMNVEV in the germline V gene (reference sequence). The CDR3 spans 15 residues. DNA for the CDR3: TGTGCCAGCAGTTTAGGGCAGGGGGAGGGCTACGAGCAGTACTTC. Amino acids: CASSLGQGEGYEQYF.

This chain joins TRBV6-5 and TRBJ2-1, with 9 bases aligning to TRBD2. CDR1 MNHEY and CDR2 SVGAGI come from the germline V gene. Trimming took 4 bases from V and 6 from J; bases not matched to a gene: 7. CDR3 length equals 15 residues. The CDR3 spells CASSWISGSFNEQFF. The CDR3 region has the DNA TGTGCCAGCAGTTGGATTAGCGGGAGCTTCAATGAGCAGTTCTTC.

The chain carries TRBV6-6 and TRBJ2-5; 10 bases align to TRBD2. Trimming removed 6 bases from V and 5 bases from J; junction bases left unmatched: 6. Germline V gives CDR1 MNHNY, CDR2 SVGAGI (reference sequence). The CDR3 extends over 14 amino acids. The CDR3 reads CASSLAGVRETQYF. The CDR3 DNA sequence: TGTGCCAGCAGCCTAGCGGGAGTTAGGGAGACCCAGTACTTC.

The V and J genes are TRBV28 and TRBJ1-1; perhaps TRBD1 as D (5 bases). Trimming shortened V by 3 bases and J by 2 bases, and 13 bases separated the two germline ends. This CDR3 spans 15 amino acids. Germline-derived CDR1 and CDR2 are MDHEN and SYDVKM. The CDR3 DNA sequence: TGTGCCAGCAGTTTCACCCCGGGGGGAAACACTGAAGCTTTCTTT. Translating gives CASSFTPGGNTEAFF. The complete variable domain, with remaining parts taken from reference TRBV28 and TRBJ1-1, reads DVKVTQSSRYLVKRTGEKVFLECVQDMDHENMFWYRQDPGLGLRLIYFSYDVKMKEKGDIPEGYSVSREKKERFSLILESASTNQTSMYLCASSFTPGGNTEAFFGQGTRLTVV.

The rearrangement joins TRBV10-3 to TRBJ1-4; D is unclear. The CDR3 is 13 residues long. Germline assignment: CDR1 ENHRY and CDR2 SYGVKD. CDR3 DNA sequence: TGTGTTCCACAACTCACAACTAATGAAAAACTGTTTTTT. Encoded protein: CVPQLTTNEKLFF.

This clone has a count of ten or more. The chain carries TRBV6-5 and TRBJ1-5, with 8 bases identical to TRBD1. The V segment lost 2 bases and the J segment 6 bases; nucleotides outside the gene matches: 6. Germline V gene lookup returns CDR1 MNHEY and CDR2 SVGAGI. This CDR3 contains 15 residues. CDR3 in amino acids: CASSYTTGGGQPQHF. CDR3 in DNA: TGTGCCAGCAGTTACACCACAGGGGGAGGTCAGCCCCAGCATTTT.

The chain couples TRBV4-3 to TRBJ2-6; 8 nucleotides align to TRBD1. CDR3 size: 21 residues. The germline CDR1 and CDR2 sequences are LGHNA and YSLEER. The J segment lost 0 bases and the V segment lost 0 bases, leaving 13 bases of the junction unmatched. CDR3 DNA: TGCGCCAGCAGCCAAGATCCCCAGGACAGGGAATATTACTCTGGGGCCAACGTCCTGACTTTC. It codes for CASSQDPQDREYYSGANVLTF.

The chain uses TRBV9 and TRBJ2-3; D is unresolved. The germline gives CDR1 SGDLS, CDR2 YYNGEE. The CDR3 totals 14 residues. Trimming stripped 4 bases from V and 4 bases from J, with 13 bases between. The CDR3, as DNA: TGTGCCAGCAGCAATAAGGAAATGTCAGATACGCAGTATTTT. Encoded protein: CASSNKEMSDTQYF.

The J gene is TRBJ2-1, the V gene TRBV6-1, with 8 bases identical to TRBD1. This CDR3 is built from 17 residues. Germline CDR1 and CDR2: MNHNS and SASEGT. Trimming took 1 base from V and 7 from J; bases not matched to a gene: 12. CDR3 amino acids: CASSEGFKRTGLNEQFF. The CDR3 DNA follows: TGTGCCAGCAGTGAAGGGTTTAAGAGGACAGGGTTGAATGAGCAGTTCTTC.

The chain couples TRBV29-1 to TRBJ1-1; D is possibly TRBD1 (5 bases). The CDR3 length is 16 residues. Trimming removed 7 bases at V and 4 bases at J, with 25 bases between. CDR1 is SQVTM and CDR2 is ANQGSEA in the germline V gene. The CDR3 DNA sequence: TGCAGCGGGAGGGGTGGCGCTGGCGATGAGGGCACTGAAGCTTTCTTT. The encoded protein is CSGRGGAGDEGTEAFF.

The chain links TRBV7-9 to TRBJ1-1; TRBD1 matches at 10 bases. With V trimmed by 6 bases and J by 5 bases, 9 bases remained unmatched. The CDR3 runs 15 residues. The germline gives CDR1 SEHNR, CDR2 FQNEAQ (reference sequence). In DNA form, the CDR3 reads TGTGCCAGCAGGGCCGGGACAGGGGAAGGTACTGAAGCTTTCTTT. Translated, it gives CASRAGTGEGTEAFF.

The chain joins TRBV30 to TRBJ1-4; D not certain. V dropped 0 bases and J dropped 8 bases, with 10 bases sitting between them. Germline CDR1 GTSNPN, CDR2 SVGIG (reference sequence). The CDR3 consists of 13 residues. The CDR3 here is CAWSVGFGEKLFF. In DNA, the CDR3 is TGTGCCTGGAGTGTCGGATTTGGGGAAAAACTGTTTTTT.

V gene TRBV27 combines with J gene TRBJ2-4; D remains ambiguous. This CDR3 has 16 amino acids. Germline V gene sequence: CDR1 MNHEY, CDR2 SMNVEV (reference sequence). V lost 2 bases, J lost 0 bases, and 11 bases lay in between. The DNA of the CDR3 is TGTGCCAGCAGTTTAAAAACGAGTGTAGCCAAAAACATTCAGTACTTC. It encodes CASSLKTSVAKNIQYF.

V is TRBV9 and J is TRBJ1-1, with TRBD1 matching 7 bases. The CDR3 sequence is 15 residues long. CDR1 SGDLS and CDR2 YYNGEE come from the germline V gene. V shed 4 bases and J 2 bases; nucleotides not matched to a gene: 8. This chain's CDR3 is CASSPVGQINTEAFF. The CDR3 nucleotides read TGTGCCAGCAGCCCGGTGGGACAGATTAACACTGAAGCTTTCTTT.